The 29 T cell receptor beta chains below all came from one sample that was sequenced in a study of CD4 T cells in relation to SARS-CoV-2 and coronaviruses. What these receptors recognize is not known. Before the COVID-19 pandemic, during about 2010-2018, CD4+ T cells were taken from unexposed donors. After less than 11 days of culture, CD4+ T cells were isolated. The repertoire was sequenced with immunoSEQ multiplex PCR; TCRdb's copy has only in-frame clones and lacks some. Among some 20,000 clones listed, over 75% were seen once. The sample taken for sequencing was CD4+ T cells from PBMCs, cultured in vitro. These receptors all come from a human donor in good health.

The chain couples TRBV6-5 to TRBJ1-1; perhaps TRBD1 as D (5 bases). The V end lost 6 bases, the J end lost 4 bases, and 18 bases lay between the germline ends. The germline gives CDR1 MNHEY, CDR2 SVGAGI. The length of the CDR3 is 15 residues. CDR3: CASSETDPGVTEAFF. In DNA, the CDR3 is TGTGCCAGCAGCGAGACAGACCCCGGGGTCACTGAAGCTTTCTTT.

This chain links TRBV14 with TRBJ2-2; possibly TRBD2 for D (6 bases). V dropped 2 bases and J dropped 6 bases, with 10 bases sitting between them. Germline loops: CDR1 SGHDN, CDR2 FVKESK. The CDR3 consists of 14 residues. The CDR3: CASSQLGGAGELFF. The CDR3 coding sequence is TGTGCCAGCAGCCAACTTGGAGGGGCCGGGGAGCTGTTTTTT.

The chain recombines TRBV19 with TRBJ1-1; the match to TRBD1 covers 8 bases. CDR1 and CDR2 from the germline V gene are LNHDA and SQIVND (reference sequence). V lost 6 bases and J lost 1; bases outside the gene matches: 13. The CDR3 is 17 amino acids. The CDR3: CASRWARQGSTNTEAFF. The CDR3 DNA is TGTGCCAGTAGATGGGCTCGACAGGGGTCAACGAACACTGAAGCTTTCTTT.

The gene calls are TRBV11-2 and TRBJ2-1; TRBD2 agrees at 8 bases. J lost 5 bases, V lost 2 bases, and 14 bases had no gene match. Germline assignment: CDR1 SGHAT and CDR2 FQNNGV. The CDR3 has 18 amino acids. CDR3 residues: CASSLLSLAGRNHNEQFF. Written as DNA, the CDR3 is TGTGCCAGCAGCTTACTATCCTTAGCGGGACGAAACCACAATGAGCAGTTCTTC.

The chain links TRBV2 to TRBJ2-5, with TRBD1 matching 7 bases. Germline CDR1 and CDR2: SNHLY and FYNNEI. The length of the CDR3 is 13 residues. V was pared by 6 bases and J by 3 bases, with 4 bases of the junction left unmatched. Here the CDR3 reads CASRGQLEETQYF. CDR3 DNA: TGTGCCAGCAGGGGACAGCTGGAAGAGACCCAGTACTTC.

With regard to this clone: A read error may account for a junction end that differs from germline. The chain carries TRBV28 and TRBJ2-2; D is unclear. CDR3 length: 13 residues. Germline assignment: CDR1 MDHEN and CDR2 SYDVKM. This CDR3 is CASSFSPTGELFF. The CDR3 DNA sequence: TGTGCCAGTAGTTTTTCCCCAACCGGGGAGCTGTTTTTT.

The chain employs TRBV28 and TRBJ2-1; 7 nucleotides match TRBD1. This CDR3 region has 14 residues. V was clipped by 2 bases and J by 8 bases; unmatched bases: 6. Germline V gene data show CDR1 as MDHEN and CDR2 as SYDVKM. CDR3 nucleotide sequence: TGTGCCAGCAGTTTAGGGGACAGACGGGATGAGCAGTTCTTC. As protein: CASSLGDRRDEQFF.

This chain connects TRBV5-1 to TRBJ2-1; 9 positions match TRBD1. CDR3 length equals 16 residues. From germline, CDR1 is SGHRS and CDR2 YFSETQ. Trimming took 5 bases from V and 7 from J; bases not matched to a gene: 13. As DNA, the CDR3 is TGCGCCAGCAGAACGAAAACCGGGACAGGGTCAAATGAGCAGTTCTTC. Translated, it gives CASRTKTGTGSNEQFF.

The chain carries TRBV30 and TRBJ2-7; 10 bases align to TRBD1. With V trimmed by 3 bases and J by 2 bases, 4 bases remained unmatched. Germline V gene sequence: CDR1 GTSNPN, CDR2 SVGIG (reference sequence). The CDR3 runs 14 residues. This CDR3 reads CAWSPGTGAYEQYF. The CDR3 nucleotides read TGTGCCTGGAGCCCCGGGACAGGGGCCTACGAGCAGTACTTC.

The chain is built from TRBV5-1 and TRBJ2-3; the D gene is possibly TRBD2 (6 bases). Germline V gene sequence: CDR1 SGHRS, CDR2 YFSETQ. V gave up 4 bases and J gave up 0 bases, with 15 bases separating them. The CDR3 runs 16 residues. Written as DNA, the CDR3 is TGCGCCAGCAGCACGGAGACTAGTTATAGCACAGATACGCAGTATTTT. Amino acids: CASSTETSYSTDTQYF.

This clone was recorded only once. The rearrangement links TRBV24-1 to TRBJ2-3, with D unresolved. The CDR3 extends over 11 amino acids. Trimming shortened V by 6 bases and J by 4 bases, and 4 bases separated the two germline ends. Germline V lookup: CDR1 KGHDR, CDR2 SFDVKD. CDR3 in amino acids: CATSWADTQYF. CDR3 coding DNA: TGTGCCACCAGTTGGGCAGATACGCAGTATTTT.

This chain joins TRBV7-9 and TRBJ2-5, with 8 bases that match TRBD1. Germline V CDR1 and CDR2: SEHNR, FQNEAQ (reference sequence). This CDR3 is 17 amino acids long. Trimming took 3 bases from V and 5 from J; bases not matched to a gene: 14. The CDR3 loop is CASSFGQGSAPGETQYF. In nucleotides, the CDR3 is TGTGCCAGCAGCTTTGGACAGGGTTCTGCCCCCGGGGAGACCCAGTACTTC.

This sequence joins TRBV7-2 and TRBJ2-1; D gene unclear. Trimming stripped 1 base from V and 8 bases from J, with 12 bases between. The CDR3 loop spans 14 amino acids. Germline V gene sequence: CDR1 SGHTA, CDR2 FQGNSA. CDR3: CASSLGTRIYEQFF. CDR3 DNA sequence: TGTGCCAGCAGCTTAGGAACACGGATTTATGAGCAGTTCTTC.

The CDR3 spells CATSRPSYEQYF. CDR3 coding DNA: TGTGCCACCAGCAGGCCCTCCTACGAGCAGTACTTC. The gene calls are TRBV15 and TRBJ2-7; no clear D gene. The germline V gene has CDR1 LNHNV and CDR2 YYDKDF (reference sequence). V lost 3 bases and J 0 bases, leaving 3 bases between the germline ends. The CDR3 spans 12 residues.

The V and J genes are TRBV6-5 and TRBJ1-1, with 7 bases aligning to TRBD1. Losses at the gene ends were 8 bases for V and 3 bases for J; bases not matched to a gene: 9. Germline CDR1 MNHEY, CDR2 SVGAGI. The CDR3 is made up of 14 amino acids. Here the CDR3 DNA reads TGTGCCAGCCGACGGGGACAGTCTCACACTGAAGCTTTCTTT. Protein product: CASRRGQSHTEAFF.

This chain joins TRBV2 and TRBJ1-1; the D is unclear. The CDR3 consists of 12 residues. Per the germline V gene, CDR1 is SNHLY and CDR2 is FYNNEI. The V gene lost 6 bases and the J gene lost 2 bases, with 7 bases spanning the gap. This CDR3 is CASSPLNTEAFF. The CDR3 DNA sequence: TGTGCCAGCAGCCCACTAAACACTGAAGCTTTCTTT.

This clone was seen a single time. The chain recombines TRBV3-1 (or the pseudogene TRBV3-2) with TRBJ2-3; tentatively, D is TRBD2 (6 bases). The V gene's germline CDR1 is LGHDT and CDR2 YNNKEL (reference sequence). Trimming left V 8 bases short and J 5 bases short, with 14 bases between. The length of the CDR3 is 13 residues. This CDR3 reads CASGSGRLDTQYF. As DNA, the CDR3 is TGTGCCAGCGGAAGCGGGCGGTTAGATACGCAGTATTTT.

This sequence joins TRBV20-1 and TRBJ2-1; 7 bases agree with TRBD2. Germline V gene data show CDR1 as DFQATT and CDR2 as SNEGSKA (reference sequence). V shed 3 bases, J shed 3 bases, and the junction held 8 bases outside the gene matches. There are 15 residues in the CDR3. CDR3 residues: CSASDSSGFYNEQFF. As DNA, the CDR3 is TGCAGTGCTAGTGATTCTAGCGGTTTCTACAATGAGCAGTTCTTC.

The V and J genes are TRBV6-5 and TRBJ1-2; D perhaps matches TRBD1 (6 bases). This CDR3 has 14 amino acids. The ends were cut back, 6 bases at V and 10 bases at J, with 21 bases in the middle. Germline lookup yields CDR1 MNHEY and CDR2 SVGAGI. The CDR3 region is CASSRTGTTLDYTF. The CDR3 bases are TGTGCCAGCAGCCGCACCGGGACAACGCTAGACTACACCTTC.

This chain joins TRBV4-1 and TRBJ1-6, with D perhaps TRBD1 (5 bases). Trimming removed 1 base at V and 14 bases at J, with 21 bases between. The CDR3 runs to 16 residues. The germline gives CDR1 MGHRA, CDR2 YSYEKL. CDR3 nucleotides: TGCGCCAGCAGCCAAGTCTCTGGGTACTCCGGGGGGTCCCTCCACTTT. Its protein is CASSQVSGYSGGSLHF.

In this sample, this clone turned up a few times. The chain combines TRBV24-1 with TRBJ2-1; 9 nucleotides match TRBD2. Losses at the gene ends were 4 bases for V and 7 bases for J; bases not matched to a gene: 7. The CDR3 runs 15 residues. CDR1 is KGHDR and CDR2 is SFDVKD in the germline V gene. Here the CDR3 DNA reads TGTGCCACCAGTGAACACGGACTAGCGTTGAATGAGCAGTTCTTC. Its protein product is CATSEHGLALNEQFF.

This clone was counted between two and nine times. This CDR3 is CASSRNWDSAYEQYF. In nucleotides, the CDR3 is TGTGCCAGCAGCCGAAACTGGGACTCAGCCTACGAGCAGTACTTC. The rearrangement joins TRBV3-1 (or the pseudogene TRBV3-2) to TRBJ2-7; D may be TRBD2 (6 bases). The V end was cut by 4 bases, the J end by 2 bases, with 15 bases between. The CDR3 is 15 residues long. Germline assignment: CDR1 LGHDT and CDR2 YNNKEL (reference sequence).

The chain has TRBV18 and TRBJ1-2; no reliable D call. CDR1 is KGHSH, CDR2 LQKENI, per germline. The length of the CDR3 is 13 residues. Trimming cost V 2 bases and J 6 bases, with 10 bases left between them. DNA for the CDR3: TGTGCCAGCTCACCAGCCGGGAGCGATGGCTACACCTTC. Its protein product is CASSPAGSDGYTF.

The count of this clone is one. This sequence joins TRBV12-3 or TRBV12-4 and TRBJ1-2; D might be TRBD1 (6 bases). Trimming pared 5 bases from V and 7 bases from J, leaving 14 bases between. The CDR3 is 13 amino acids. CDR3 bases: TGTGCCAGCAGTCACGACGACAGGACTGGCTACACCTTC. This sequence encodes CASSHDDRTGYTF.

The chain links TRBV5-1 to TRBJ1-5; possibly TRBD1 for D (5 bases). Germline V CDR1 and CDR2: SGHRS, YFSETQ. CDR3 size: 15 residues. V dropped 5 bases and J dropped 1 base, with 13 bases sitting between them. The CDR3 loop reads CASRESGLSNQPQHF. For the CDR3, the DNA is TGCGCCAGCAGGGAGTCAGGGTTAAGCAATCAGCCCCAGCATTTT. Complete variable domain (other parts from reference TRBV5-1 and TRBJ1-5): KAGVTQTPRYLIKTRGQQVTLSCSPISGHRSVSWYQQTPGQGLQFLFEYFSETQRNKGNFPGRFSGRQFSNSRSEMNVSTLELGDSALYLCASRESGLSNQPQHFGDGTRLSIL.

This clone was picked up a small number of times. Here the CDR3 DNA reads TGTGCCAGCAGCCGAGGGGATGGCTACACCTTC. Encoded protein: CASSRGDGYTF. The chain links TRBV6-6 to TRBJ1-2, with D maybe TRBD1 (5 bases). Germline V gene lookup returns CDR1 MNHNY and CDR2 SVGAGI (reference sequence). CDR3 size: 11 residues. V shed 6 bases and J shed 6 bases, with 8 bases lying between them.

This rearrangement joins TRBV6-4 to TRBJ1-5; 11 bases agree with TRBD1. The CDR3 contains 14 residues. The ends lost 2 bases at V and 6 bases at J; junction bases unmatched: 0. Germline V gene data show CDR1 as MRHNA and CDR2 as SNTAGT. CDR3 sequence: CASSDGTGGQPQHF. In nucleotides, the CDR3 is TGTGCCAGCAGTGACGGGACAGGGGGTCAGCCCCAGCATTTT.

The CDR3 region has the DNA TGTGCCAGCCGTAGCGGGAGTGGTACAGATACGCAGTATTTT. Its translation is CASRSGSGTDTQYF. V is TRBV6-5 and J is TRBJ2-3, with 9 bases matching TRBD2. V was clipped by 8 bases and J by 3 bases; unmatched bases: 6. Germline V gene sequence: CDR1 MNHEY, CDR2 SVGAGI. This CDR3 spans 14 amino acids.

This clone was observed a single time. The chain is built from TRBV6-5 and TRBJ2-7; D gene ambiguous. CDR1 and CDR2 (germline): MNHEY, SVGAGI. The V end was cut by 6 bases, the J end by 4 bases, with 16 bases between. The CDR3 is 14 amino acids. The CDR3 DNA sequence: TGTGCCAGCAGGTACGAACAGTATTCGTACGAGCAGTACTTC. This codes for CASRYEQYSYEQYF.